Each of the 22 T cell receptor beta chains below was sequenced from the same sample in a study of human T cells and chemical hapten exposure. TCRdb reprocessed the RACE reads with MiXCR, giving one entry per CDR3 protein. This repertoire shows 200,000 to 300,000 distinct CDR3 sequences, around 9.3% found once; its top ten account for 2% to 2.5%. Time point given: pre-sensitization, week 0. Described treatment: therapeutic diphenylcyclopropenone sensitization with weekly scalp DPC. Source: whole blood, taken in connection with sensitization to the hapten diphenylcyclopropenone (DPC). The receptors shown here come from a woman in her 40s with alopecia areata. Some clones in this sample may be carry-over from other donors' samples.

In nucleotides, the CDR3 is TGTGCCATCAGTGAGTCGAGGGGCGAGCAGTACTTC. It translates to CAISESRGEQYF. The rearrangement joins TRBV10-3 to TRBJ2-7, with D tentatively TRBD1 or TRBD2 (5 bases each). In germline, CDR1 is ENHRY, CDR2 SYGVKD. The V and J ends lost 0 bases and 6 bases respectively, with 6 bases between them. CDR3 length: 12 amino acids.

This clonotype was recorded at least ten times. V and J are TRBV29-1 and TRBJ2-7; D is uncertain. The V gene's germline CDR1 is SQVTM and CDR2 ANQGSEA. Trimming left V 4 bases short and J 2 bases short, with 9 bases between. CDR3 size: 12 residues. The CDR3 region is CSVVTTTYEQYF. The CDR3 nucleotides are TGCAGCGTTGTGACGACGACCTACGAGCAGTACTTC.

This clonotype turned up a few times. The CDR3 loop is CASWTGGNTEAFF. In DNA, the CDR3 is TGTGCCAGCTGGACAGGGGGGAACACTGAAGCTTTCTTT. The gene calls are TRBV28 and TRBJ1-1, with 10 bases that match TRBD1. Germline loops: CDR1 MDHEN, CDR2 SYDVKM. The CDR3 loop spans 13 amino acids. Losses at the gene ends were 8 bases for V and 1 base for J; bases not matched to a gene: 1.

The J gene is TRBJ1-3, the V gene TRBV12-3 or TRBV12-4; D remains unclear. V lost 2 bases, J lost 2 bases, and 7 bases lay in between. This CDR3 comprises 14 residues. This CDR3 is CASSLNSAGNTIYF. CDR3 sequence (DNA): TGTGCCAGCAGTTTAAATTCTGCTGGAAACACCATATATTTT.

V gene TRBV7-6 combines with J gene TRBJ2-3; TRBD2 matches at 11 bases. The length of the CDR3 is 16 residues. CDR1 SGHVS and CDR2 FNYEAQ come from the germline V gene. The ends lost 1 base at V and 2 bases at J; junction bases unmatched: 2. The CDR3 nucleotides read TGTGCCAGCAGCTTAGGACTAGCGGGGAACACAGATACGCAGTATTTT. Residues: CASSLGLAGNTDTQYF.

The chain uses TRBV10-3 and TRBJ2-7; 8 bases align to TRBD2. The CDR3 covers 13 residues. The J segment lost 4 bases and the V segment lost 8 bases, leaving 7 bases of the junction unmatched. Per the germline V gene, CDR1 is ENHRY and CDR2 is SYGVKD. The CDR3 here is CAIREAGAYEQYF. The CDR3 nucleotides read TGTGCCATCCGAGAAGCGGGAGCTTACGAGCAGTACTTC.

This clonotype was seen only a few times. The limits of the CDR3 on the DNA are not certain, so only TCRdb's listed CDR3 is given. This chain uses TRBV21-1 with TRBJ2-2; the D call TRBD1 from the table was never checked on the DNA. TRBV21-1 is noted as a pseudogene. Including both end residues, the CDR3 is 15 amino acids long. CDR3 in amino acids: CASSKVGTGTGELFF.

Only a few counts were recorded for this clonotype. The chain employs TRBV5-4 and TRBJ2-1; 14 nucleotides line up with TRBD2. The CDR3 runs to 17 residues. With 0 bases clipped from V and 7 bases from J, the junction kept 6 bases outside the gene matches. Germline assignment: CDR1 SGHNT and CDR2 YYREEE (reference sequence). CDR3 loop: CASSLDAGTSGSNEQFF. CDR3 bases: TGTGCCAGCAGCTTGGACGCCGGGACTAGCGGGAGTAATGAGCAGTTCTTC.

The sample holds a few counts of this clonotype. V is TRBV18 and J is TRBJ1-1; D might be TRBD1 (5 bases). The germline V gene encodes CDR1 KGHSH and CDR2 LQKENI. This CDR3 is 13 amino acids long. V was trimmed by 6 bases and J by 6 bases, leaving 14 bases between them. The CDR3 sequence: CASSNQGDAEAFF. The CDR3 DNA reads TGTGCCAGCTCTAATCAGGGTGACGCTGAAGCTTTCTTT.

The rearrangement uses TRBV12-3 or TRBV12-4 and TRBJ1-4; TRBD1 matches 9 bases. The junction had 5 bases not matched to a gene; V was cut back by 6 bases and J by 6 bases. This CDR3 has 14 residues. CDR3 nucleotide sequence: TGTGCCAGCAGCCAAAGGACAGGGGATGAAAAACTGTTTTTT. Amino acid sequence: CASSQRTGDEKLFF.

The chain joins TRBV7-2 to TRBJ2-3; no firm D call. Deletions cut 1 base from V and 2 bases from J, with 10 bases between. CDR3 length: 15 amino acids. Germline V gives CDR1 SGHTA, CDR2 FQGNSA. The CDR3 is CASSLDPGSTDTQYF. The CDR3 region has the DNA TGTGCCAGCAGCTTAGATCCCGGATCCACAGATACGCAGTATTTT.

This clonotype has ten or more counts. V and J are TRBV4-2 and TRBJ2-3; 11 bases map to TRBD2. The CDR3 covers 13 residues. Germline CDR1 is LGHNA and CDR2 is YNFKEQ. J gave up 14 bases and V 1 base, and 5 bases lay outside the gene matches. CDR3 residues: CASSQAPGTSGYF. The DNA for the CDR3 is TGTGCCAGCAGCCAAGCCCCCGGGACTAGCGGGTATTTT.

The gene calls are TRBV28 and TRBJ2-1; D is perhaps TRBD2 (5 bases). Per germline, CDR1 MDHEN and CDR2 SYDVKM. This CDR3 region has 13 residues. With 7 bases removed from V and 6 bases from J, the gap between germline ends came to 13 bases. The CDR3 loop is CASIGGGSNEQFF. The CDR3 bases are TGTGCCAGCATAGGTGGAGGTAGCAATGAGCAGTTCTTC. Full variable domain (outside the CDR3, taken from reference TRBV28 and TRBJ2-1): DVKVTQSSRYLVKRTGEKVFLECVQDMDHENMFWYRQDPGLGLRLIYFSYDVKMKEKGDIPEGYSVSREKKERFSLILESASTNQTSMYLCASIGGGSNEQFFGPGTRLTVL.

The chain is built from TRBV3-1 and TRBJ2-2; a weak D match, TRBD2 (7 bases). This CDR3 comprises 14 residues. The germline V and J ends were trimmed by 6 bases and 5 bases, with 13 bases remaining between them. Germline CDR1 LGHDT, CDR2 YNNKEL (reference sequence). The CDR3: CASRLQGGTGELFF. The CDR3 DNA follows: TGTGCCAGCAGACTACAGGGAGGGACCGGGGAGCTGTTTTTT.

The chain uses TRBV12-5 and TRBJ1-1; D is perhaps TRBD1 (5 bases). The V gene lost 2 bases and the J gene lost 4 bases, with 11 bases spanning the gap. Germline lookup yields CDR1 LGHNT and CDR2 FRNRAP. This CDR3 contains 14 residues. Here the CDR3 DNA reads TGTGCTAGTGGTTTGTCATTGGGGGGCACTGAAGCTTTCTTT. Translation gives CASGLSLGGTEAFF.

This clonotype was seen many times. The CDR3 bases are TGTGCCAGCAGTGTTGGCTACACCTTC. Its protein is CASSVGYTF. V is TRBV2 and J is TRBJ1-2, with D hard to call. The V end was cut by 4 bases, the J end by 7 bases, with 1 base between. Per the germline V gene, CDR1 is SNHLY and CDR2 is FYNNEI. The CDR3 has 9 amino acids.

Turning to this clonotype: A much larger clone sits a single nucleotide away, making a read error possible. No conserved phenylalanine or tryptophan is present at the end of the CDR3, so a read error is the likely explanation. The CDR3 reads CASSLEVGEQYL. The CDR3 DNA reads as TGTGCCAGCAGCTTAGAGGTGGGCGAGCAGTACCTC. V usage is TRBV7-2 and J usage is TRBJ2-7; D is ambiguous. V gave up 1 base and J gave up 6 bases, with 7 bases separating them. This CDR3 region has 12 residues. In germline, CDR1 is SGHTA, CDR2 FQGNSA.

V usage is TRBV6-5 and J usage is TRBJ2-3, with D possibly matching TRBD2 (6 bases). The CDR3 extends over 15 amino acids. V gave up 5 bases and J gave up 5 bases, with 17 bases separating them. Germline CDR1 MNHEY, CDR2 SVGAGI. In DNA form, the CDR3 reads TGTGCCAGCAGTCCCGTAGCGGTTTTGAGAGATACGCAGTATTTT. Its protein product is CASSPVAVLRDTQYF.

The chain carries TRBV6-2 or TRBV6-3 and TRBJ2-1, with D possibly matching TRBD1 (6 bases). The CDR3 runs 14 residues. The germline V gene has CDR1 MNHEY and CDR2 SVGEGT. V dropped 6 bases and J dropped 4 bases, with 13 bases sitting between them. The DNA of the CDR3 is TGTGCCAGCAGGGGGGCTGGACTTTACAATGAGCAGTTCTTC. Translating gives CASRGAGLYNEQFF.

The CDR3 DNA sequence: TGTGCCTCGGGCATCTCCTACGAGCAGTACTTC. This encodes CASGISYEQYF. The chain is built from TRBV6-6 and TRBJ2-7, with D unresolved. Trimming left V 11 bases short and J 0 bases short, with 8 bases between. The CDR3 consists of 11 residues. In germline, CDR1 is MNHNY, CDR2 SVGAGI (reference sequence).

The V call is TRBV20-1, the J call TRBJ2-3; D perhaps matches TRBD1 (5 bases). The V gene's germline CDR1 is DFQATT and CDR2 SNEGSKA (reference sequence). Trimming shortened V by 5 bases and J by 2 bases, and 17 bases separated the two germline ends. The CDR3 totals 15 residues. CDR3 bases: TGCAGTGCTCGCATGACGACAGCCCCCACAGATACGCAGTATTTT. It encodes CSARMTTAPTDTQYF.

At least ten counts were recorded for this clonotype. This chain uses TRBV7-2 with TRBJ2-5; possible D gene TRBD2, 5 bases. Trimming removed 0 bases at V and 5 bases at J, with 16 bases between. There are 16 residues in the CDR3. Germline CDR1 is SGHTA and CDR2 is FQGNSA. The CDR3 region has the DNA TGTGCCAGCAGCTTAGCCCCCGGAGGCGGGCTTGAGACCCAGTACTTC. Residues: CASSLAPGGGLETQYF.